The T cell receptor beta chain under discussion was sequenced for a study of T cells after posttransplantation cyclophosphamide. General study points: Donor-recipient repertoire similarity was low at 1-2 months, rising over year one. Recipient CMV seropositivity and CMV reactivation strongly tracked TRB clonality.

The germline V gene encodes CDR1 SGHTA and CDR2 FQGTGA. This CDR3 is built from 17 residues. The trim removed 5 bases at V and 0 bases at J, leaving 10 bases unmatched. A marrow graft followed busulfan-fludarabine conditioning, with cyclophosphamide on days +3 and +4. Method: immunoSEQ multiplex PCR; TCRdb's copy keeps in-frame clones and lacks some. This sample has around 10,000 clones; approximately 86% occur once, and the top ten carry 25% to 35%. In regard to this clone: Its antigen is not identified.

The sequence derives from a young adult male patient who received an allogeneic stem cell transplant from a related donor, was CMV-positive, and had acute GVHD only. Some of the T cells may derive from the graft donor. The rearrangement links TRBV7-3 to TRBJ2-1; the match to TRBD1 covers 7 bases. This sample comprised CD4+ T cells sorted from PBMCs, obtained after allogeneic stem cell transplant with posttransplant cyclophosphamide. The CDR3 is CASSNTDRASSYNEQFF. The CDR3, as DNA: TGTGCCAGCAGCAACACCGACAGGGCGAGCTCCTACAATGAGCAGTTCTTC.